The entry below describes one T cell receptor beta chain. The data belong to a study of control samples from healthy donors and cancer patients. This CDR3 has 11 amino acids. Germline values: CDR1 MNHEY, CDR2 SVGAGI. V lost 11 bases to trimming and J lost 6 bases, with 13 bases between them. Method: immunoSEQ multiplex PCR; TCRdb's copy keeps in-frame clones and lacks some. The sample includes about 100,000 clones, about 90% of them seen just once. This chain joins TRBV6-5 and TRBJ1-1; D is perhaps TRBD1 (6 bases). Input material: blood. This sequence originates from a woman in her fifties or sixties in good health. The DNA for the CDR3 is TGTGCCGGGGGGGGCCTGGCTGAAGCTTTCTTT. As protein: CAGGGLAEAFF.